Presented here are 25 T cell receptor beta chains from one specimen sequenced in a study of kidney transplant recipient with SARS-CoV-2 infection. MiXCR, applied by TCRdb to the reads, yields one record per CDR3 protein. Here the sample spans under 250,000 distinct CDR3 sequences, around 30% being singletons. Sequenced here: a blood sample, sampled at baseline and on roughly day 120 from a kidney transplant recipient. The receptor source for this set is a male patient aged 25-45 years who had COVID-19 and was a kidney transplant recipient. Some T cells may be supplied by the graft donor.

This clonotype was seen at least ten times. The rearrangement joins TRBV3-1 to TRBJ2-7; the match to TRBD2 covers 7 bases. CDR3 size: 15 residues. The germline gives CDR1 LGHDT, CDR2 YNNKEL (reference sequence). V lost 1 base to trimming and J lost 7 bases; unmatched junction nucleotides: 10. The CDR3 is CASSQVPAGRGEQYF. In DNA, the CDR3 is TGTGCCAGCAGCCAAGTACCAGCGGGGCGGGGTGAGCAGTACTTC.

In its sample, this clonotype was seen many times. The chain employs TRBV6-1 and TRBJ2-1; D is undetermined. CDR3 length: 13 residues. The germline V and J ends were trimmed by 7 bases and 6 bases, with 13 bases remaining between them. Germline V gene lookup returns CDR1 MNHNS and CDR2 SASEGT. CDR3 amino acids: CASKETWGNEQFF. CDR3 DNA: TGTGCCAGCAAGGAAACCTGGGGCAATGAGCAGTTCTTC.

The sample holds many counts of this clonotype. This sequence joins TRBV24-1 and TRBJ2-1; the match to TRBD2 covers 9 bases. The germline V gene encodes CDR1 KGHDR and CDR2 SFDVKD. The trim removed 3 bases at V and 0 bases at J, leaving 5 bases unmatched. CDR3 length: 17 amino acids. The CDR3 loop reads CATSDPSGESSYNEQFF. The CDR3 coding sequence is TGTGCCACCAGTGATCCTAGCGGGGAGAGCTCCTACAATGAGCAGTTCTTC.

This clonotype occurred many times. V usage is TRBV7-2 and J usage is TRBJ2-2, with TRBD1 matching 10 bases. Germline V gene data show CDR1 as SGHTA and CDR2 as FQGNSA. The CDR3 sequence is 15 residues long. V trimming: 3 bases; J trimming: 6 bases; junction bases outside the gene matches: 4. CDR3 sequence reads: CASSFATGGSGELFF. The DNA for the CDR3 is TGTGCCAGCAGCTTCGCGACAGGGGGCTCCGGGGAGCTGTTTTTT.

At least ten counts were recorded for this clonotype. The J gene is TRBJ2-7, the V gene TRBV12-3 or TRBV12-4; D is ambiguous. The germline V and J ends were trimmed by 8 bases and 2 bases, with 4 bases remaining between them. The CDR3 consists of 10 residues. CDR3 sequence (DNA): TGTGCCAGCGGGACCTACGAGCAGTACTTC. Protein product: CASGTYEQYF.

This chain links TRBV25-1 with TRBJ1-2; D is uncertain. V lost 5 bases, J lost 2 bases, and 12 bases lay in between. Looked up from germline, CDR1 is MGHDK and CDR2 is SYGVNS. The CDR3 consists of 14 residues. CDR3 region: CASSRVTTNYGYTF. The CDR3 bases are TGTGCCAGCAGTCGGGTAACTACAAACTATGGCTACACCTTC.

Comment on this clonotype: It may be a read error: a sequence one base away is much more abundant. The V and J genes are TRBV29-1 and TRBJ2-7; 7 positions agree with TRBD1. Germline-derived CDR1 and CDR2 are SQVTM and ANQGSEA. With V trimmed by 6 bases and J by 0 bases, 8 bases remained unmatched. There are 14 residues in the CDR3. In DNA form, the CDR3 reads TGCAGCGTAAGGGGGCGGACCAGCTCCTACGAGCAGTACTTC. It encodes CSVRGRTSSYEQYF.

The J gene is TRBJ1-2, the V gene TRBV25-1; unclear D gene. CDR3 length: 17 residues. Germline V gene lookup returns CDR1 MGHDK and CDR2 SYGVNS. Deletions cut 5 bases from V and 4 bases from J, with 23 bases between. This CDR3 reads CASSLLQELGKTYGYTF. CDR3 DNA sequence: TGTGCCAGCAGTCTGCTCCAAGAACTGGGAAAGACCTATGGCTACACCTTC.

This clonotype has a count of ten or more. V gene TRBV5-8 combines with J gene TRBJ2-7; no definite D call. Per germline, CDR1 SGHTS and CDR2 YDEGEE. The CDR3 sequence is 12 residues long. Trimming removed 3 bases at V and 5 bases at J, with 9 bases between. DNA for the CDR3: TGTGCCAGCAGCTCGGCGGTGGACGAGCAGTACTTC. Translation: CASSSAVDEQYF.

Concerning this clonotype itself: A much bigger clone sits one base away, suggesting this may be a read error. The genes are TRBV14 and TRBJ1-2; the match to TRBD1 covers 7 bases. This CDR3 is 14 amino acids long. Per germline, CDR1 SGHDN and CDR2 FVKESK. CDR3 protein: CANSKQGPYYGYTF. CDR3 sequence (DNA): TGTGCCAACAGCAAACAGGGGCCCTACTATGGCTACACCTTC.

A word on this clonotype: Possible read error: a much larger clone is one base away. V is TRBV6-5 and J is TRBJ1-6; D is possibly TRBD1 (5 bases). This CDR3 spans 16 amino acids. Germline V lookup: CDR1 MNHEY, CDR2 SVGAGI. The CDR3: CVSSYAGNGGNSPLHF. The CDR3 DNA reads TGTGTCAGCAGTTACGCGGGGAACGGGGGGAATTCACCCCTCCACTTT.

This clonotype was detected only a few times. The CDR3 coding sequence is TGTGCCACCAGTTTCACTAGCGGGACCTACAATGAGCAGTTCTTC. Protein: CATSFTSGTYNEQFF. V gene TRBV24-1 combines with J gene TRBJ2-1, with 10 bases lining up with TRBD2. The CDR3 sequence is 15 residues long. Germline lookup yields CDR1 KGHDR and CDR2 SFDVKD. V lost 6 bases, J lost 2 bases, and 3 bases stayed unmatched.

The table lists this clonotype with many counts. This sequence joins TRBV23-1 and TRBJ1-2; D gene uncertain. TRBV23-1 is sorted into the ORF group, with uncertain function. The CDR3 length is 17 residues. With 4 bases removed from V and 4 bases from J, the gap between germline ends came to 22 bases. In DNA form, the CDR3 reads TGCGCCAGCAGTCGCGGTAAGCTACGCAGAAAGACCTATGGCTACACCTTC. The encoded protein is CASSRGKLRRKTYGYTF.

This clonotype was found many times. The chain's CDR3 is CASSYFVSARKTYGYTF. For the CDR3, the DNA is TGTGCCAGCAGCTACTTTGTTTCAGCTCGAAAGACCTATGGCTACACCTTC. The rearrangement links TRBV7-4 to TRBJ1-2; D remains unclear. The CDR3 has 17 amino acids. From germline, CDR1 is SGHVT and CDR2 SQSDAQ. Trimming took off 4 bases at V and 4 bases at J, with 22 bases between the two ends.

On this clonotype itself: A much larger clone is a single base away; this may be a read error. The V and J genes are TRBV2 and TRBJ1-1; TRBD1 matches 7 bases. Germline CDR1 and CDR2: SNHLY and FYNNEI. The junction had 7 bases not matched to a gene; V was cut back by 3 bases and J by 6 bases. CDR3 length: 14 residues. CDR3 in amino acids: CASSDGQAYAEAFF. The CDR3 nucleotides are TGTGCCAGCAGTGACGGACAGGCTTACGCTGAAGCTTTCTTT.

This clonotype is termed medium-sized. The chain recombines TRBV5-6 with TRBJ1-4; tentative D call: TRBD1 (5 bases). V lost 1 base and J lost 3, with 16 bases in between. The CDR3 covers 17 residues. Germline-derived CDR1 and CDR2 are SGHDT and YYEEEE. CDR3 residues: CASSLYGRLTANEKLFF. Here the CDR3 DNA reads TGTGCCAGCAGCTTGTATGGTCGTCTGACAGCTAATGAAAAACTGTTTTTT.

This clonotype was observed a single time. A much larger clone differs from this one at a single base, so this may be a read error. This chain links TRBV7-9 with TRBJ2-1; the D gene could be TRBD1 or TRBD2 (6 bases each). Germline assignment: CDR1 SEHNR and CDR2 FQNEAQ (reference sequence). Trimming removed 1 base from V and 9 bases from J, with 16 bases in between. This CDR3 region has 15 residues. This CDR3 reads CASSLGPRKGGEQFF. CDR3 sequence (DNA): TGTGCCAGCAGCTTAGGGCCTAGAAAGGGGGGTGAGCAGTTCTTC.

Points on this clonotype: This could be a read error, since a much larger clone is one nucleotide away. The rearrangement uses TRBV5-8 and TRBJ1-2, with unresolved D. The germline V gene has CDR1 SGHTS and CDR2 YDEGEE. The CDR3 consists of 16 residues. V was trimmed by 7 bases and J by 4 bases, leaving 23 bases between them. The CDR3 spells CASCLRHPRKTYGYTF. CDR3 DNA: TGTGCCAGCTGTCTCAGACATCCACGAAAGACCTATGGCTACACCTTC.

There are many counts of this clonotype. The chain employs TRBV7-2 and TRBJ1-1; the D gene is possibly TRBD1 (5 bases). CDR3 length: 13 residues. Germline lookup yields CDR1 SGHTA and CDR2 FQGNSA. V lost 1 base and J 7 bases, leaving 10 bases between the germline ends. Here the CDR3 DNA reads TGTGCCAGCAGCTTAGAATGGGACGGTGAAGCTTTCTTT. Its translation: CASSLEWDGEAFF.

Only a few counts were recorded for this clonotype. The chain employs TRBV3-1 and TRBJ1-2, with D unresolved. Per germline, CDR1 LGHDT and CDR2 YNNKEL (reference sequence). The CDR3 extends over 17 amino acids. Deletions cut 4 bases from V and 4 bases from J, with 22 bases between. CDR3 bases: TGTGCCAGCAGCCCTGCCGGCACCCTTCGAAAGACCTATGGCTACACCTTC. This translates into CASSPAGTLRKTYGYTF.

On this clonotype itself: This may come from a read error, since a much larger clone is one base off. Without the conserved terminal phenylalanine or tryptophan, this CDR3 likely stems from a read error. This rearrangement joins TRBV11-3 to TRBJ1-2; no clear D gene. V lost 5 bases to trimming and J lost 4 bases, with 23 bases between them. Per germline, CDR1 SGHNT and CDR2 YENEEA. The CDR3 contains 17 residues. The CDR3 is CASSVKYDLGKTYGYTS. The CDR3 bases are TGTGCCAGCAGCGTGAAATACGATCTCGGAAAGACCTATGGCTACACCTCC.

To note about this clonotype: A clone one base away is much larger, so this may be a read error. The chain couples TRBV12-3 or TRBV12-4 to TRBJ2-5, with a weak D call TRBD1 (6 bases). CDR3 length: 14 amino acids. The CDR3 DNA follows: TGTGCCAGCAGTTTCGGACAGCCCCAAGAGGCCCAGTACTTC. Translating it yields CASSFGQPQEAQYF.

This clonotype was observed many times. This chain joins TRBV6-2 or TRBV6-3 and TRBJ2-5, with 7 bases aligning to TRBD2. The CDR3 loop spans 15 amino acids. The junction had 10 bases not matched to a gene; V was cut back by 6 bases and J by 3 bases. The V gene's germline CDR1 is MNHEY and CDR2 SVGEGT. The CDR3 nucleotides read TGTGCCAGCAGGGGAGCGGGGTTGTTGGAAGAGACCCAGTACTTC. Translating it yields CASRGAGLLEETQYF.

Concerning this clonotype itself: Possible read error: a much larger clone is one base away. The chain employs TRBV10-3 and TRBJ1-2; no reliable D call. The V end was cut by 5 bases, the J end by 0 bases, with 13 bases between. The CDR3 totals 15 residues. Germline-derived CDR1 and CDR2 are ENHRY and SYGVKD. CDR3 amino acids: CAISRAWSSNYGYTF. The CDR3 DNA follows: TGTGCCATCAGTAGGGCGTGGTCGTCTAACTATGGCTACACCTTC.

A single count supports this clonotype. A clone one base away is much larger, so this may be a read error. The V and J genes are TRBV25-1 and TRBJ1-2; D is undetermined. The CDR3 length is 17 residues. CDR1 and CDR2 from the germline V gene are MGHDK and SYGVNS. For the CDR3, the DNA is TGTGCCAGCAGTGCCTATCTAGAACTGGGAAAGACCTATGACTACACCTTC. Protein sequence: CASSAYLELGKTYDYTF.